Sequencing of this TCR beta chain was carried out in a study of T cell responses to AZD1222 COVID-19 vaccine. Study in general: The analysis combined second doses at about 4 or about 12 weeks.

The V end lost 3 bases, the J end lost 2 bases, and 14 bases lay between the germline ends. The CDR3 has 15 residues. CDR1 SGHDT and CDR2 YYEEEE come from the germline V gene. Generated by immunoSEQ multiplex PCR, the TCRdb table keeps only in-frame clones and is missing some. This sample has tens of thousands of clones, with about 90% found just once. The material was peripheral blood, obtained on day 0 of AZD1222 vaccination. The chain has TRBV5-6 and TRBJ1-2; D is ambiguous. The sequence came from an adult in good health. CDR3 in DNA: TGTGCCAGCAGCTGGGATGGCAGTCCCAACTATGGCTACACCTTC. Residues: CASSWDGSPNYGYTF.